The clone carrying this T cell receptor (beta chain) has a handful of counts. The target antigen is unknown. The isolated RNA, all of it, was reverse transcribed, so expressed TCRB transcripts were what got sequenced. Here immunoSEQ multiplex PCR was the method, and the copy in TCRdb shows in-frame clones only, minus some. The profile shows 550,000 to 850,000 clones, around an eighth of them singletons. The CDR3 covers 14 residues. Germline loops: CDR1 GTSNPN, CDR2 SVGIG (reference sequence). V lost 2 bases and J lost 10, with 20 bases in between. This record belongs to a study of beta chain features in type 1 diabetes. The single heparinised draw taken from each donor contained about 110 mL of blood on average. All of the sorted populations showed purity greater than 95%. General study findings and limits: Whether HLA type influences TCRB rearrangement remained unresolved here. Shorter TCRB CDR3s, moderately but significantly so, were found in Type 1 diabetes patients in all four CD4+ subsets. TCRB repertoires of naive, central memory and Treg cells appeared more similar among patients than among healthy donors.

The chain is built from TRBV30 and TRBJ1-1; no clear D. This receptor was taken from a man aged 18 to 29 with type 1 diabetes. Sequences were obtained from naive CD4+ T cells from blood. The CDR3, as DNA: TGTGCCTGGAGTCCTATCGTGTTGGCCAGTAGAGCTTTCTTT. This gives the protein CAWSPIVLASRAFF. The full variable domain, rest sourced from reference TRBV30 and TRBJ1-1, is SQTIHQWPATLVQPVGSPLSLECTVEGTSNPNLYWYRQAAGRGLQLLFYSVGIGQISSEVPQNLSASRPQDRQFILSSKKLLLSDSGFYLCAWSPIVLASRAFFGQGTRLTVV.